This entry is about one T cell receptor beta chain. With V trimmed by 5 bases and J by 6 bases, 13 bases remained unmatched. Looked up from germline, CDR1 is SEHNR and CDR2 is FQNEAQ (reference sequence). The length of the CDR3 is 16 residues. The entry originates in a study of technical replicates of blood from several donors. The data were produced by immunoSEQ multiplex PCR, yet TCRdb's version contains in-frame clones alone and is incomplete. The sample lists around 70,000 clones, more than 85% occurring once. The sample comprised T cells isolated from PBMCs. The receptor's source is a human donor in good health. This chain uses TRBV7-9 with TRBJ2-3, with 8 nucleotides matching TRBD1. For the CDR3, the DNA is TGTGCCAGCAGCCTATGGACAGGGTATTTCGGGGATACGCAGTATTTT. Translating it yields CASSLWTGYFGDTQYF.